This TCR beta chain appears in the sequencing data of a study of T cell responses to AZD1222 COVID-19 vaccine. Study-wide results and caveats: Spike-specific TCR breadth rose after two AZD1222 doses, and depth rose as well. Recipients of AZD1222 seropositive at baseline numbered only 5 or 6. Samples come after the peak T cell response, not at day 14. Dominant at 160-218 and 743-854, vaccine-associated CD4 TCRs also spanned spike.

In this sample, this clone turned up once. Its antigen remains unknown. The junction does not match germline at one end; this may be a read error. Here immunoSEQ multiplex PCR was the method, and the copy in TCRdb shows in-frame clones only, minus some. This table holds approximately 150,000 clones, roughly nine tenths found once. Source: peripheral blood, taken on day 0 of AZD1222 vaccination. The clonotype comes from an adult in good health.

CDR3 sequence: CASSVSSNNEQFF. CDR3 DNA sequence: TGTGCCAGCAGTGTTTCCTCCAACAATGAGCAGTTCTTC. The J gene is TRBJ2-1, the V gene TRBV6-4, with unresolved D. Germline V gene sequence: CDR1 MRHNA, CDR2 SNTAGT. CDR3 size: 13 residues.